The 23 T cell receptor beta chains presented below share a single source sample, sequenced in a study of cytomegalovirus exposure and HLA in healthy donors. With 60 Vbeta and 13 Jbeta primers, the PCR was carried out. Libraries were prepared by immunoSEQ multiplex PCR; TCRdb keeps only in-frame clonotypes and omits some of them. The sample lists about 94,000 clones, over 65% occurring once. Specimen: PBMCs. The source is a human donor in good health.

The V and J genes are TRBV6-4 and TRBJ2-2, with D tentatively TRBD1 (6 bases). The CDR3 spans 15 residues. Germline loops: CDR1 MRHNA, CDR2 SNTAGT. Trimming stripped 6 bases from V and 2 bases from J, with 13 bases between. CDR3 in amino acids: CASRPGTTNTGELFF. The CDR3, as DNA: TGTGCCAGCAGACCCGGGACAACAAACACCGGGGAGCTGTTTTTT.

This chain connects TRBV7-2 to TRBJ2-1; a possible D gene is TRBD2 (6 bases). From germline, CDR1 is SGHTA and CDR2 FQGNSA. V was trimmed by 5 bases and J by 6 bases, leaving 14 bases between them. The CDR3 sequence is 14 residues long. CDR3 bases: TGTGCCAGCAGCCCGTACACGGGACTCAATGAGCAGTTCTTC. Protein product: CASSPYTGLNEQFF.

This clone has only one observation. The chain uses TRBV27 and TRBJ1-3; no reliable D call. The V gene lost 4 bases and the J gene lost 0 bases, with 10 bases spanning the gap. This CDR3 has 15 residues. From germline, CDR1 is MNHEY and CDR2 SMNVEV (reference sequence). The CDR3: CASSSRLLSGNTIYF. The CDR3 nucleotides are TGTGCCAGCAGTTCCCGACTGCTCTCTGGAAACACCATATATTTT.

The chain couples TRBV5-4 to TRBJ2-1, with TRBD2 matching over 8 bases. J lost 7 bases, V lost 4 bases, and 10 bases had no gene match. This CDR3 is built from 15 residues. Germline CDR1 and CDR2: SGHNT and YYREEE (reference sequence). The CDR3 bases are TGTGCCAGCAGCCTTAGCGCGGGGGGCTGGAATGAGCAGTTCTTC. It codes for CASSLSAGGWNEQFF.

The rearrangement joins TRBV7-9 to TRBJ2-2, with 7 nucleotides matching TRBD2. The CDR3 is 15 residues long. Germline V CDR1 and CDR2: SEHNR, FQNEAQ (reference sequence). The V segment lost 3 bases and the J segment 5 bases; nucleotides outside the gene matches: 6. CDR3 region: CASSFGRGGTGELFF. The CDR3 DNA reads TGTGCCAGCAGCTTTGGAAGGGGAGGGACCGGGGAGCTGTTTTTT.

The V and J genes are TRBV6-4 and TRBJ2-2; 11 nucleotides align to TRBD2. J was trimmed by 5 bases and V by 5 bases; bases with no gene match: 1. Germline-derived CDR1 and CDR2 are MRHNA and SNTAGT. CDR3 length: 14 amino acids. Written as DNA, the CDR3 is TGTGCCAGCAGTCGACTAGCGGGGACCGGGGAGCTGTTTTTT. This gives the protein CASSRLAGTGELFF.

The genes are TRBV27 and TRBJ1-5; D is perhaps TRBD1 (6 bases). Per germline, CDR1 MNHEY and CDR2 SMNVEV (reference sequence). With 3 bases removed from V and 5 bases from J, the gap between germline ends came to 11 bases. This CDR3 region has 14 residues. The CDR3 DNA reads as TGTGCCAGCAGTTTGAGGCAGGGGTATCAGCCCCAGCATTTT. Protein: CASSLRQGYQPQHF.

The chain recombines TRBV27 with TRBJ2-7; 12 bases agree with TRBD2. This CDR3 region has 17 residues. The germline CDR1 and CDR2 sequences are MNHEY and SMNVEV (reference sequence). V shed 7 bases, J shed 1 base, and the junction held 11 bases outside the gene matches. CDR3 bases: TGTGCCAGCATGCCCCTAACTACTAGCGGGGGGTCCTACGAGCAGTACTTC. Encoded protein: CASMPLTTSGGSYEQYF.

The V gene is TRBV5-6, the J gene TRBJ1-6; D remains ambiguous. CDR1 is SGHDT, CDR2 YYEEEE, per germline. Trimming removed 1 base from V and 7 bases from J, with 6 bases in between. This CDR3 has 13 residues. The CDR3 coding sequence is TGTGCCAGCAGCTTGCTCTCGAATTCACCCCTCCACTTT. Its translation is CASSLLSNSPLHF.

The CDR3 region is CASSHTSGLYNEQFF. In DNA form, the CDR3 reads TGTGCCAGCAGTCACACTAGCGGACTCTACAATGAGCAGTTCTTC. The J gene is TRBJ2-1, the V gene TRBV7-2; 8 bases line up with TRBD2. V was pared by 6 bases and J by 3 bases, with 7 bases of the junction left unmatched. The CDR3 extends over 15 amino acids. Germline CDR1 SGHTA, CDR2 FQGNSA.

The rearrangement links TRBV4-3 to TRBJ2-6; 7 bases match TRBD2. The CDR3 runs to 16 residues. CDR1 is LGHNA, CDR2 YSLEER, per germline. With 0 bases clipped from V and 2 bases from J, the junction kept 1 base outside the gene matches. The CDR3 sequence is CASSQDAGAGANVLTF. The CDR3 region has the DNA TGCGCCAGCAGCCAAGACGCGGGGGCTGGGGCCAACGTCCTGACTTTC.

The J gene is TRBJ2-1, the V gene TRBV7-9, with 7 bases matching TRBD2. CDR3 size: 16 residues. CDR1 is SEHNR and CDR2 is FQNEAQ in the germline V gene (reference sequence). Germline trimming cut 4 bases from V and 7 bases from J; bases unmatched to any gene: 13. The CDR3 DNA follows: TGTGCCAGCAGCTACCTCATTGGGACCGGGGGGAATGAGCAGTTCTTC. Translated, it gives CASSYLIGTGGNEQFF.

This chain's CDR3 is CASSLGANTEAFF. DNA of the CDR3: TGTGCCAGCAGCTTAGGGGCGAACACTGAAGCTTTCTTT. This sequence joins TRBV7-6 and TRBJ1-1, with D unresolved. Trimming removed 1 base at V and 1 base at J, with 4 bases between. From germline, CDR1 is SGHVS and CDR2 FNYEAQ. The CDR3 is 13 residues long.

The gene calls are TRBV4-2 and TRBJ1-3; D not resolved. The CDR3 is 14 amino acids. The V end was cut by 3 bases, the J end by 0 bases, with 6 bases between. Germline V gene lookup returns CDR1 LGHNA and CDR2 YNFKEQ. DNA of the CDR3: TGTGCCAGCAGCCAGGGGAGCTCTGGAAACACCATATATTTT. Its protein product is CASSQGSSGNTIYF.

The chain recombines TRBV4-2 with TRBJ1-2; D might be TRBD1 (6 bases). Germline lookup yields CDR1 LGHNA and CDR2 YNFKEQ. Trimming cost V 2 bases and J 0 bases, with 13 bases left between them. The CDR3 loop spans 16 amino acids. CDR3 in amino acids: CASSQPLDSPNYGYTF. The CDR3 region has the DNA TGTGCCAGCAGCCAACCCCTGGACAGTCCTAACTATGGCTACACCTTC.

The CDR3 region has the DNA TGCAGCGTTGAAGTGAGACGGGGGGAAAAACTGTTTTTT. This encodes CSVEVRRGEKLFF. J is TRBJ1-4 and V is TRBV29-1, with D possibly being TRBD1 (5 bases). Germline CDR1 is SQVTM and CDR2 is ANQGSEA. Between the trimmed V and J ends, which lost 1 base and 8 bases, there was a span of 11 bases. This CDR3 contains 13 residues.

In DNA, the CDR3 is TGTGCCAGCTCCCCCGGACAGGCCTATGGCTACACCTTC. This encodes CASSPGQAYGYTF. The chain has TRBV18 and TRBJ1-2, with 7 bases that match TRBD1. V gave up 6 bases and J gave up 4 bases; unmatched junction bases: 5. Germline CDR1 KGHSH, CDR2 LQKENI. CDR3 length: 13 amino acids.

The chain links TRBV11-1 to TRBJ1-5; 7 positions agree with TRBD1. V dropped 4 bases and J dropped 5; count of bases not matched to a gene: 8. The CDR3 is 15 residues long. Germline V gene lookup returns CDR1 SGHAT and CDR2 FQDESV (reference sequence). CDR3: CASSYHQGDDQPQHF. The CDR3 nucleotides read TGTGCCAGCAGCTATCACCAGGGGGACGATCAGCCCCAGCATTTT.

V and J are TRBV5-4 and TRBJ2-3; a weak D match, TRBD1 (6 bases). The germline gives CDR1 SGHNT, CDR2 YYREEE (reference sequence). The CDR3 has 13 amino acids. The ends were cut back, 7 bases at V and 4 bases at J, with 13 bases in the middle. CDR3 sequence (DNA): TGTGCCAGCGGCCCTGCAGGGGCAGATACGCAGTATTTT. It codes for CASGPAGADTQYF. Based on the CDR3 plus reference TRBV5-4 and TRBJ2-3, the full variable domain is ETGVTQSPTHLIKTRGQQVTLRCSSQSGHNTVSWYQQALGQGPQFIFQYYREEENGRGNFPPRFSGLQFPNYSSELNVNALELDDSALYLCASGPAGADTQYFGPGTRLTVL.

In its sample, this clone was seen once. The rearrangement joins TRBV13 to TRBJ2-2, with 7 bases fitting TRBD2. The CDR3 spans 15 residues. Germline V gene sequence: CDR1 PRHDT, CDR2 FYEKMQ (reference sequence). V dropped 5 bases and J dropped 7; count of bases not matched to a gene: 10. CDR3 DNA: TGTGCCAGCAGCCAGAGAGTGGGGGGGATCGGGGAGCTGTTTTTT. Translated: CASSQRVGGIGELFF.

J is TRBJ1-5 and V is TRBV28, with 10 bases that match TRBD1. Unmatched junction bases numbered 9, after V lost 6 bases and J lost 7 bases. CDR3 size: 15 residues. CDR1 is MDHEN and CDR2 is SYDVKM in the germline V gene. CDR3 sequence (DNA): TGTGCCAGCAGGCGACAGGGGGCTACGGGGCAGCCCCAGCATTTT. Protein sequence: CASRRQGATGQPQHF. Filled out from reference TRBV28 and TRBJ1-5, the complete variable domain reads DVKVTQSSRYLVKRTGEKVFLECVQDMDHENMFWYRQDPGLGLRLIYFSYDVKMKEKGDIPEGYSVSREKKERFSLILESASTNQTSMYLCASRRQGATGQPQHFGDGTRLSIL.

This clone showed up just a few times. The rearrangement joins TRBV11-3 to TRBJ2-1; the match to TRBD2 covers 8 bases. The CDR3 length is 15 residues. V gave up 5 bases and J gave up 2 bases; unmatched junction bases: 5. CDR1 and CDR2 (germline): SGHNT, YENEEA. CDR3: CASSRREVPYNEQFF. CDR3 nucleotide sequence: TGTGCCAGCAGCCGGCGGGAGGTCCCCTACAATGAGCAGTTCTTC.

This chain uses TRBV9 with TRBJ2-1; 10 bases align to TRBD1. The CDR3 contains 17 residues. J gave up 0 bases and V 4 bases, and 7 bases lay outside the gene matches. Germline CDR1 is SGDLS and CDR2 is YYNGEE. CDR3 coding DNA: TGTGCCAGCAGCATCCAAAGACAGGGGGCCTCCTACAATGAGCAGTTCTTC. Translated, it gives CASSIQRQGASYNEQFF.